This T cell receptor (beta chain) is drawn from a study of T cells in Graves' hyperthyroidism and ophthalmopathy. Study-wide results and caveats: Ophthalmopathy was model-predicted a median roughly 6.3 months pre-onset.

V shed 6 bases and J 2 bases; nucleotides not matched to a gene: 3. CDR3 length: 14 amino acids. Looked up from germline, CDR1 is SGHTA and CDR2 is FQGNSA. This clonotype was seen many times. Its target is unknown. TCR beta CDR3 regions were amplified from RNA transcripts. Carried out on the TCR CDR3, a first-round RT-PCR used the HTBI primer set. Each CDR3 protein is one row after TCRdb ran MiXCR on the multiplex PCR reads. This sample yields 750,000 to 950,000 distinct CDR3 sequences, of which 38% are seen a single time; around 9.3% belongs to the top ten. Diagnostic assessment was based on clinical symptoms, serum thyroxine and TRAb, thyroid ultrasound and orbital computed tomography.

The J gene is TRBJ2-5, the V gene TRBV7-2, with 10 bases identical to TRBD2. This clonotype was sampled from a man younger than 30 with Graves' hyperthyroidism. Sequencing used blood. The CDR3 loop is CASRQGLAQETQYF. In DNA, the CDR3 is TGTGCCAGCAGACAGGGACTAGCGCAAGAGACCCAGTACTTC.